This TCR beta chain stems from a study of blood T cell repertoires in COVID-19. V was cut by 1 base and J by 6 bases, with 12 bases left in between. Germline V gene sequence: CDR1 SGHTA, CDR2 FQGTGA. The CDR3 length is 15 residues. Source study methods: Estimation of nucleated cell counts was performed using reference gene primer amplification. Assay: immunoSEQ multiplex PCR; the TCRdb copy retains only in-frame clones and omits some. V, J and clone size are those of that table, while D and trimming were read from the DNA. The sample has about 76,000 clones; 80% to 90% are singletons. This sequence originates from a human donor in a cohort sampled during active COVID-19. This chain uses TRBV7-3 with TRBJ2-2, with D maybe TRBD1 (6 bases). The sample was peripheral blood. CDR3 nucleotides: TGTGCCAGCAGCTTAAGGGGGCGCACCCCCGGGGAGCTGTTTTTT. Translating gives CASSLRGRTPGELFF.